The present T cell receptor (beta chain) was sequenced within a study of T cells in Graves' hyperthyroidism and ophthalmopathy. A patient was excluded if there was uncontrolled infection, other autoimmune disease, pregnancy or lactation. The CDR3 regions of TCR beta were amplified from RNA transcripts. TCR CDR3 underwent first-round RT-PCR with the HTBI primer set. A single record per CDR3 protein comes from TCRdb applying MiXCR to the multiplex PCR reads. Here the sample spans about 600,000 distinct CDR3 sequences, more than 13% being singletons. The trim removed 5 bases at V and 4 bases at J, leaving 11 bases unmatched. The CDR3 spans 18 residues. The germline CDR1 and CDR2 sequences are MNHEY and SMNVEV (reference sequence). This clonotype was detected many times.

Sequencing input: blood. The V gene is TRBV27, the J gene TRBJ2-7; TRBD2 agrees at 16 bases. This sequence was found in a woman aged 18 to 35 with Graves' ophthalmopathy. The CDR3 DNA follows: TGTGCCAGCAGTCCAGGGACTAGCGGGAGGGCCCGCTCGTACGAGCAGTACTTC. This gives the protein CASSPGTSGRARSYEQYF.